The present T cell receptor (beta chain) was sequenced within a study of regulatory T cells in long-lasting Graves disease (dated by TCRdb to the early 2020s). Some background on the complete study: Newly diagnosed Graves' disease patients had taken antithyroid drugs for less than 3 months. This study used TCR sequencing and RNA sequencing of peripheral blood to compare persistent Graves' disease patients against newly diagnosed Graves' disease patients. The study was registered as a clinical trial and conducted in China. A total of roughly 35 samples were covered by TCR sequencing, comprising approximately 13 persistent and around 20 newly diagnosed Graves' disease patients. Study-wide conclusions, independent of this receptor: Sequencing and analysis were limited to the TCR beta chain. Peripheral blood alone was examined, since thyroid tissue, which constituted the primary lesion, could not be accessed. As a limitation, the authors acknowledged that the small sample size may reduce accuracy. TRBV28, TRBJ1-2 and TRBJ2-5 were preferentially used in persistent disease, while TRBV20-1 and TRBJ2-1 were favored in newly diagnosed disease. Compared with newly diagnosed patients, persistent Graves' disease patients had lower TCR Shannon entropy and fewer highly expanded clones, which suggests clonal expansion. Persistent patients shared more public clonotypes among themselves (around 2,500) than newly diagnosed patients did (approximately 900).

The time point label on this specimen signifies: newly diagnosed GD, antithyroid drugs for less than 3 months. For both TCR sequencing and RNA sequencing, RNA was extracted from PBMCs in TRIzol. The diagnosis of Graves' disease followed American Thyroid Association guidelines. Patients were recruited from an endocrinology department in Xi'an, China. Each patient gave 7.5 to 10 milliliters of peripheral blood, collected in an EDTA anticoagulant tube. Ficoll Paque Plus density gradient separation was used to isolate PBMCs, and no additional T cell sorting was done. An Agilent 2100 Bioanalyzer and agarose gel were used to check RNA quality, and a NanoDrop 2000 was used to measure RNA concentration. V lost 3 bases and J lost 2 bases, and the count of bases not matched to a germline gene is 9. The CDR3 starts with the cysteine, ends with the phenylalanine, and has 17 residues. CDR3 DNA is the only sequence kept; it has 51 bases, read in frame from the first base. Based on the germline V gene (reference sequence), the CDR1 and CDR2 sequences are LNHDA and SQIVND.

This clonotype was counted only a few times. Its antigen is still unknown. Per-base quality was not reported, and no clone a single base away is much larger than it. The method behind the library was multiplex PCR. The run used an Illumina HiSeq 4000. To build TCR beta libraries, CDR3 regions were amplified by Arm-PCR using iRepertoire HTBI primers. PCR products were gel purified before sequencing. The authors' pipeline ran thus. Gene usage analysis of CDR3 amino acid clonotypes used the 55 to 65 TRBV and more than 13 TRBJ segments found across samples. COPE and FqMerger were used to merge filtered high-quality paired reads into contigs. BLAST was used to align contigs to IMGT TRBV, TRBD and TRBJ reference genes, with CDR3 defined following IMGT. Any clonotype with a frequency above 0.1% was counted as a highly expanded clone. Shannon entropy served as the measure of repertoire diversity, while the Gini coefficient captured V-J evenness. A clonotype found in more than one individual was treated as public. TCRdb reprocessing: public reads trimmed at Q25 with fastp, clones called with MiXCR, in-frame beta chains kept. Each CDR3 protein gets just one entry, which takes the most common genes and DNA from the rows behind it. TCRdb assigned the V and J calls; the authors' analysis was not used. The sample table contains around 450,000 distinct CDR3 sequences; only one count was recorded for 15% of them. The top ten hold approximately 7.8% of the sample.

The same data also went into a second study, on T cells in Graves' hyperthyroidism and ophthalmopathy. As described in the second report: Stable Graves' hyperthyroidism was defined as no progression to ophthalmopathy during 18 months of follow-up. Hyperthyroidism patients were newly diagnosed, with disease duration under 2 months, and aged 18 to 65 years. Any patient with an uncontrolled infection, another autoimmune disease, pregnancy or lactation was excluded. Diagnoses were established on the basis of clinical symptoms, serum thyroxine and TRAb, thyroid ultrasound, and orbital computed tomography. The first round of RT-PCR for the TCR CDR3 was performed with the HTBI primer set and the Qiagen OneStep RT-PCR kit. Blood samples also contained most of the expanded thyroid clonotypes (frequency above 0.001), which suggests that blood repertoires may reflect thyroid immune responses. In cross-validation, a model built on a 13 V-J signature told ophthalmopathy apart from stable hyperthyroidism with approximately 91% sensitivity and approximately 84% specificity, and in testing the same model reached 80%/75%. During validation, the model predicted progression to ophthalmopathy a median of roughly 7.1 months ahead of onset, with around 70% sensitivity and less than 85% specificity. A discovery cohort of 95 to 100 patients, about 43 with Graves' ophthalmopathy and approximately 57 with stable Graves' hyperthyroidism, was used to find distinguishing TCR V-J signatures. Whether ophthalmopathy could be predicted prospectively was tested in an independent validation cohort made up of under 20 hyperthyroidism patients plus 17 patients who later progressed to ophthalmopathy. The 100 or so discovery patients were randomly split 7:3 into training and test sets. In more than 5 Graves' hyperthyroidism patients, the study also compared T-cell repertoires from thyroid tissue with T-cell repertoires from blood. After blood sampling, hyperthyroidism patients were treated with methimazole at a starting dose of 30 mg daily, and ophthalmopathy patients were treated with high-dose intravenous methylprednisolone. Libraries were constructed in a second round of multiplex PCR, after which size selection and purification were performed. The libraries were sequenced on an Illumina HiSeq2000 using paired-end 100 bp reads. SOAPnuke was used to process the raw data, throwing out any read that contained adapters or uncalled bases, had a mean Phred below 15, or lacked an exact constant-primer or identifier match. High-quality paired reads were merged using COPE v1.2.5, and each unique nucleotide sequence was defined as a clonotype. Clonotypes were aligned to IMGT TRBV, TRBD and TRBJ reference segments using MiTCR v1.1. The analysis was restricted to V-J combinations with a frequency above 0.0001, which together covered just over 99% of the repertoires. The TCS score was defined as the ratio of F50 (clonal expansion) to E x V (chaos), calculated using BLOSUM62-based TCRdist between CDR3 peptides within each V-J. Welch's t-statistics and random forest reduced around 510 V-J features to 13, which were used in a naive Bayes classifier (R e1071). Sample size was not statistically predetermined, and blinding of investigators to group allocation was not performed. The paper describes TCR Vbeta CDR3 sequencing of fewer than 150 peripheral blood samples, made up of 43 ophthalmopathy patients, more than 70 hyperthyroidism patients and about 17 progressor patients.

The chain is made from TRBV19 and TRBJ2-1; TRBD2 agrees with 8 junctional bases. The TCR was taken from a woman in her thirties or forties with Graves disease. Donor details come from another sample of the same person, matched by shared clones. Sequencing used peripheral blood mononuclear cells (PBMCs), obtained at new diagnosis, from a patient treated with antithyroid drugs. The CDR3 sequence is CASSIVGNGRAYNEQFF. The sequenced DNA: TGTGCCAGTAGTATTGTTGGGAACGGGAGGGCCTACAATGAGCAGTTCTTC.